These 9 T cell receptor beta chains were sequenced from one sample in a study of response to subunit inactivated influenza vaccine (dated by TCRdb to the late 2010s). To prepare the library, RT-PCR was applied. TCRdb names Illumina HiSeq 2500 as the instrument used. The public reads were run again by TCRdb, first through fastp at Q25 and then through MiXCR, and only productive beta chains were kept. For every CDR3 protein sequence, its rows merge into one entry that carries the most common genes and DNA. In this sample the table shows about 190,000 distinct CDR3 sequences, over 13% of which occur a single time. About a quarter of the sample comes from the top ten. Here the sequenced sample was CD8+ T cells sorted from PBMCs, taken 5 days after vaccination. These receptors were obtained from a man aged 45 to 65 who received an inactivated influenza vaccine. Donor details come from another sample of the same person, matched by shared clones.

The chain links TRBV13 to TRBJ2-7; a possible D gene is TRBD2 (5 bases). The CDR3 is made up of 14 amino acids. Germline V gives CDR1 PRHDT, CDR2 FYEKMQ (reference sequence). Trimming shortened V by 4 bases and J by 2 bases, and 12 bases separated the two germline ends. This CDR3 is CASSSSELAYEQYF. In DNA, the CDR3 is TGTGCCAGCAGCTCGTCGGAACTAGCCTACGAGCAGTACTTC.

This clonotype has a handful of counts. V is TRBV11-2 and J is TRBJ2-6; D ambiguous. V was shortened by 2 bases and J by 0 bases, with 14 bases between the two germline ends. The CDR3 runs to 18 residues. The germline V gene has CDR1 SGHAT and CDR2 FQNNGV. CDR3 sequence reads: CASSLFVQTYSGANVLTF. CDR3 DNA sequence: TGTGCCAGCAGCTTATTTGTTCAGACGTACTCTGGGGCCAACGTCCTGACTTTC.

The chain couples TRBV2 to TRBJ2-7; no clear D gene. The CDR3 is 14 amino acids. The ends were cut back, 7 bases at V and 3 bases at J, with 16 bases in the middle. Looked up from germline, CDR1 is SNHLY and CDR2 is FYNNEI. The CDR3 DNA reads TGTGCCAGCACTGAGTCTTGGGGTGTCTACGAGCAGTACTTC. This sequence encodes CASTESWGVYEQYF.

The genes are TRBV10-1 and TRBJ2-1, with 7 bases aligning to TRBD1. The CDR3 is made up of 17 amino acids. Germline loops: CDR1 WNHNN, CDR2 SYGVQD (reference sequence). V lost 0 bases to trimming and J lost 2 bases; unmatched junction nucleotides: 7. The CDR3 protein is CASSESGDRVPYNEQFF. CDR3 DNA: TGCGCCAGCAGTGAGTCAGGGGACAGAGTTCCCTACAATGAGCAGTTCTTC.

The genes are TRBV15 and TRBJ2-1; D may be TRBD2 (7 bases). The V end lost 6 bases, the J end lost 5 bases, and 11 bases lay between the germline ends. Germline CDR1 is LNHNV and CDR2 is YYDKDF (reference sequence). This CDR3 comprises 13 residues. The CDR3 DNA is TGTGCCACCAGGTGGGAGGGGGACAATGAGCAGTTCTTC. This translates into CATRWEGDNEQFF.

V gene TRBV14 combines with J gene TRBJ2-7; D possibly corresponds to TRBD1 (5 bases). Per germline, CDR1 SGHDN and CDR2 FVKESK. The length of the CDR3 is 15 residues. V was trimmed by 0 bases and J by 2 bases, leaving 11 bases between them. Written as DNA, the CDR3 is TGTGCCAGCAGCCAAGATCTGTTGGGGCCCTACGAGCAGTACTTC. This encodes CASSQDLLGPYEQYF.

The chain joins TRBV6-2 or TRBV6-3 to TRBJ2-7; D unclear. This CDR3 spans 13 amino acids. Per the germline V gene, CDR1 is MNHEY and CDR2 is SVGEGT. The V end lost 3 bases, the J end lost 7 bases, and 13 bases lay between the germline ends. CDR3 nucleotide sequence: TGTGCCAGCAGTTATGATCTACGGTATGAGCAGTACTTC. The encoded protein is CASSYDLRYEQYF.

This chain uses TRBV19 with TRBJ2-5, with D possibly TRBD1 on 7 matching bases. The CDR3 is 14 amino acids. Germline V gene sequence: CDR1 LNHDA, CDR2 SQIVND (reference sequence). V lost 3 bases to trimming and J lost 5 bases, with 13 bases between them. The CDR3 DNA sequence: TGTGCCAGTAGTATCGCGACAGGGAGGGAGACCCAGTACTTC. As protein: CASSIATGRETQYF.

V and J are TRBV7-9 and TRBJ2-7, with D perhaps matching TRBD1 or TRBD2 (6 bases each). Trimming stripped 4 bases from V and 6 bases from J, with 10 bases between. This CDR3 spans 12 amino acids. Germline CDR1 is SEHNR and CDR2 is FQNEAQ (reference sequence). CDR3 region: CASSWTGAEQYF. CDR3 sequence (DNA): TGTGCCAGCAGCTGGACGGGGGCCGAGCAGTACTTC.